This T cell receptor beta chain is from a study of T cells expressing NK-cell markers. The CDR3 contains 15 residues. Germline CDR1 MDHEN, CDR2 SYDVKM. For each CDR3 protein, TCRdb gives one entry from its re-call of the 5' RACE reads, without DNA. The sample includes roughly 350,000 distinct CDR3 sequences. Sequencing was done on a sample of blood T cells: a sorted CD56 or NKG2C T cell subset, CD4+ or CD8+ T cells, or bulk PBMC T cells (not recorded which). This TCR derives from a man between 18 and 69 years old in good health. This chain connects TRBV28 to TRBJ1-5; absent DNA, TCRdb's TRBD1 call cannot be checked. Here the CDR3 reads CASSSPGQAHKPQHF.